A selection of T cell receptor beta chains follows, all from one sample in a study of CD4 T cell repertoires in COVID-19. Repertoires were generated with immunoSEQ multiplex PCR, while TCRdb's copy carries only in-frame clones and drops some. The sample records about 75,000 clones, 83% being singletons. The specimen was CD4+ T cells from peripheral blood, collected after recovery from COVID-19. The receptors come from a human donor who had COVID-19. CDR3s include the opening cysteine and the closing phenylalanine or tryptophan. A D gene is named only where the DNA matches it firmly. Clone size is not always given. Where it is, it says once, few, many or a class for expanded clones.

j_gene	v_gene	d_gene	abundance	CDR3aa	CDR3nt
TRBJ1-6	TRBV30	NA	NA	CAWRGTPSSYNSPLHF	TGTGCCTGGAGGGGAACGCCGAGCTCCTATAATTCACCCCTCCACTTT
TRBJ1-2	TRBV6-5	TRBD1	NA	CASSPDRVGGYTF	TGTGCCAGCAGTCCGGACAGGGTTGGTGGCTACACCTTC
TRBJ1-1	TRBV7-3	NA	NA	CASSGGVYTEAFF	TGTGCCAGCAGCGGCGGCGTCTACACTGAAGCTTTCTTT
TRBJ1-1	TRBV19	NA	NA	CASRERPTEAFF	TGTGCCAGTAGGGAGAGGCCCACTGAAGCTTTCTTT
TRBJ1-5	TRBV7-8	TRBD1	NA	CASSLHQQGATPKPQHF	TGTGCCAGCAGCTTACACCAACAGGGGGCCACTCCTAAGCCCCAGCATTTT
TRBJ2-1	TRBV30	NA	NA	CACYGASIDNEQFF	TGTGCCTGTTATGGGGCTAGCATAGACAATGAGCAGTTCTTC
TRBJ2-4	TRBV5-4	NA	once	CASSWGLQNIQYF	TGTGCCAGCAGCTGGGGCCTCCAAAACATTCAGTACTTC
TRBJ2-3	TRBV27	NA	NA	CASRPGRNTDTQYF	TGTGCCAGCAGGCCTGGACGTAACACAGATACGCAGTATTTT
TRBJ1-3	TRBV7-6	NA	NA	CASSPTAPSGNTIYF	TGTGCCAGCAGCCCTACAGCCCCCTCTGGAAACACCATATATTTT
TRBJ2-3	TRBV3-1/TRBV3-2	NA	NA	CASSDGRTDTQYF	TGTGCCAGCAGCGATGGACGCACAGATACGCAGTATTTT
TRBJ2-2	TRBV5-4	TRBD2	NA	CASSRRGFKGTGELFF	TGTGCCAGCAGCCGGCGGGGGTTTAAGGGCACCGGGGAGCTGTTTTTT
TRBJ2-1	TRBV19	TRBD1	NA	CASSRTGTGGMNGYNEQFF	TGTGCCAGTAGCAGAACCGGGACAGGGGGCATGAACGGGTACAATGAGCAGTTCTTC
TRBJ2-3	TRBV21-1	NA	NA	CASSSWLAGAGDTQYF	TGTGCCAGCAGCAGCTGGCTAGCGGGGGCCGGGGATACGCAGTATTTT
TRBJ2-1	TRBV28	TRBD1	NA	CASSFPGQGGYNEQFF	TGTGCCAGCAGTTTCCCGGGACAGGGGGGTTACAATGAGCAGTTCTTC
TRBJ2-7	TRBV21-1	NA	NA	CASSKEPGGMNEQYF	TGTGCCAGCAGCAAAGAGCCGGGAGGGATGAACGAGCAGTACTTC
TRBJ2-5	TRBV28	TRBD1	NA	CASSPRTGGLRGETQYF	TGTGCCAGCAGTCCCAGGACAGGGGGGTTAAGGGGAGAGACCCAGTACTTC
TRBJ1-1	TRBV20-1	NA	few	CSARGKTEAFF	TGCAGTGCCCGAGGTAAGACTGAAGCTTTCTTT
TRBJ1-4	TRBV5-1	NA	once	CASRFSGQYNEKLFF	TGCGCCAGCAGATTCTCAGGGCAGTATAATGAAAAACTGTTTTTT
TRBJ2-7	TRBV18	NA	NA	CASSRAGASSYEQYF	TGTGCCAGCTCCCGCGCTGGGGCCAGCTCCTACGAGCAGTACTTC
TRBJ1-4	TRBV2	TRBD1	NA	CASSRTGRNEKLFF	TGTGCCAGCTCCCGGACAGGGAGGAATGAAAAACTGTTTTTT
TRBJ2-2	TRBV6-5	NA	NA	CASTWGHGSTGELFF	TGTGCCAGCACATGGGGCCACGGGTCCACCGGGGAGCTGTTTTTT
TRBJ1-6	TRBV7-8	TRBD1	NA	CASSLPPDRPFPLHF	TGTGCCAGCAGTCTCCCCCCGGACAGGCCGTTTCCCCTCCACTTT
TRBJ2-5	TRBV5-1	NA	NA	CASSLKGSQETQYF	TGCGCCAGCAGCTTAAAGGGTTCGCAAGAGACCCAGTACTTC
TRBJ1-1	TRBV30	NA	NA	CAWSVFSNTEAFF	TGTGCCTGGAGTGTATTCAGTAACACTGAAGCTTTCTTT